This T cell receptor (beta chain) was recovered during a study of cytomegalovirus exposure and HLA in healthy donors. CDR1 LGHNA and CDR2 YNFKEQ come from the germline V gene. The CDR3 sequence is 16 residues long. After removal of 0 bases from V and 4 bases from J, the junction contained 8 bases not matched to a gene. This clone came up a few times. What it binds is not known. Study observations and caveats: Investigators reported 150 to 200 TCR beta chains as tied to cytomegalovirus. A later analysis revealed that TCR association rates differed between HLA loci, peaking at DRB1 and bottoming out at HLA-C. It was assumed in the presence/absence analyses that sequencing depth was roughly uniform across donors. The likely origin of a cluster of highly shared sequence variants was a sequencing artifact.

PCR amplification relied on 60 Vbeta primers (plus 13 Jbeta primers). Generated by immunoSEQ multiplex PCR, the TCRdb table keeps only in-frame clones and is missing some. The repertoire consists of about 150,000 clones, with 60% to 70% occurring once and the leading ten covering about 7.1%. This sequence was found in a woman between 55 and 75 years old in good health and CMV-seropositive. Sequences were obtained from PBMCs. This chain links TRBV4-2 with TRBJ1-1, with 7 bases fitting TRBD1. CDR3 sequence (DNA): TGTGCCAGCAGCCAAGATAGGGACAGCGATTCCACTGAAGCTTTCTTT. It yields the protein CASSQDRDSDSTEAFF.